A single sample is the source of the 27 T cell receptor beta chains below, sequenced in a study of cytomegalovirus exposure and HLA in healthy donors. The primer mix had 60 Vbeta and 13 Jbeta primers. TCRdb's copy holds only in-frame clones and misses some; the assay was immunoSEQ multiplex PCR. Seen here are 210,000 or so clones, just over 75% observed once, and the top ten hold roughly 2.6%. Sequencing was performed on PBMCs. Source of these receptors: a woman in her sixties or seventies in good health and CMV-seropositive.

This sequence joins TRBV19 and TRBJ1-1, with D tentatively TRBD1 (6 bases). The V and J ends lost 2 bases and 7 bases respectively, with 17 bases between them. CDR1 and CDR2 from the germline V gene are LNHDA and SQIVND (reference sequence). This CDR3 has 15 residues. The CDR3, as DNA: TGTGCCAGTAGTATATCGGGGGGGGGCCCCCGTGAAGCTTTCTTT. The encoded protein is CASSISGGGPREAFF. The full variable domain, its missing parts supplied by reference TRBV19 and TRBJ1-1, is DGGITQSPKYLFRKEGQNVTLSCEQNLNHDAMYWYRQDPGQGLRLIYYSQIVNDFQKGDIAEGYSVSREKKESFPLTVTSAQKNPTAFYLCASSISGGGPREAFFGQGTRLTVV.

The genes are TRBV6-5 and TRBJ1-2; 7 nucleotides line up with TRBD1. The germline gives CDR1 MNHEY, CDR2 SVGAGI. With V trimmed by 2 bases and J by 2 bases, 8 bases remained unmatched. This CDR3 has 16 residues. The CDR3 DNA reads TGTGCCAGCAGTTACCCCCCGGCCAGGGGGAACTATGGCTACACCTTC. This codes for CASSYPPARGNYGYTF.

V is TRBV4-1 and J is TRBJ1-4, with 9 bases identical to TRBD1. Germline assignment: CDR1 MGHRA and CDR2 YSYEKL. This CDR3 contains 15 residues. Trimming at V came to 1 base and at J to 3 bases, leaving 0 bases not matched to a gene. CDR3 in amino acids: CASSQGDRANEKLFF. The CDR3 DNA follows: TGCGCCAGCAGCCAAGGGGACAGGGCTAATGAAAAACTGTTTTTT.

CDR3 residues: CASSKGVWSTDTQYF. Here the CDR3 DNA reads TGTGCCAGCAGTAAGGGGGTTTGGAGCACAGATACGCAGTATTTT. The chain combines TRBV2 with TRBJ2-3, with D maybe TRBD1 (6 bases). Germline V CDR1 and CDR2: SNHLY, FYNNEI. Trimming stripped 5 bases from V and 0 bases from J, with 12 bases between. This CDR3 contains 15 residues.

The V and J genes are TRBV7-2 and TRBJ2-5, with 7 bases matching TRBD2. The CDR3 is 14 amino acids. V lost 5 bases and J lost 5; bases outside the gene matches: 8. From germline, CDR1 is SGHTA and CDR2 FQGNSA. The CDR3 reads CASSTRLAGETQYF. The CDR3 bases are TGTGCCAGCAGCACAAGACTAGCCGGGGAGACCCAGTACTTC.

This clone was picked up a small number of times. The chain combines TRBV7-9 with TRBJ2-3, with D perhaps matching TRBD1 (5 bases). V gave up 5 bases and J gave up 5 bases, with 8 bases separating them. This CDR3 is 12 amino acids long. The V gene's germline CDR1 is SEHNR and CDR2 FQNEAQ (reference sequence). The CDR3 here is CASSVDRDTQYF. The CDR3, as DNA: TGTGCCAGCAGCGTCGACAGAGATACGCAGTATTTT.

This chain's CDR3 is CASSLPGPFTEAFF. The CDR3 nucleotides read TGTGCCAGCAGTCTACCAGGGCCGTTCACTGAAGCTTTCTTT. J is TRBJ1-1 and V is TRBV2, with D tentatively TRBD1 (5 bases). V lost 5 bases to trimming and J lost 4 bases, with 14 bases between them. This CDR3 contains 14 residues. Germline V gene data show CDR1 as SNHLY and CDR2 as FYNNEI.

V gene TRBV6-6 combines with J gene TRBJ2-2, with 7 nucleotides matching TRBD1. Germline CDR1 reads MNHNY; CDR2 reads SVGAGI (reference sequence). This CDR3 has 15 amino acids. V trimming: 7 bases; J trimming: 6 bases; junction bases outside the gene matches: 11. CDR3 amino acids: CASKWGQGVPGELFF. CDR3 nucleotides: TGTGCCAGCAAATGGGGGCAGGGGGTCCCCGGGGAGCTGTTTTTT.

The chain carries TRBV19 and TRBJ2-7; 8 bases are a match to TRBD1. CDR3 size: 15 residues. The germline V gene has CDR1 LNHDA and CDR2 SQIVND (reference sequence). The trim removed 6 bases at V and 7 bases at J, leaving 14 bases unmatched. CDR3 bases: TGTGCCAGTAGCTCCCGGACAGGGCAAGAGCGGGAGCAGTACTTC. Translation: CASSSRTGQEREQYF.

This clone has only one observation. CDR3 residues: CASSQEEGTGDQPQHF. CDR3 DNA: TGTGCCAGCAGCCAAGAGGAGGGGACAGGGGATCAGCCCCAGCATTTT. This sequence joins TRBV4-2 and TRBJ1-5; 10 bases agree with TRBD1. The J segment lost 5 bases and the V segment lost 0 bases, leaving 4 bases of the junction unmatched. The CDR3 spans 16 residues. Per the germline V gene, CDR1 is LGHNA and CDR2 is YNFKEQ.

J is TRBJ1-5 and V is TRBV9; TRBD1 might be the D (5 bases). CDR1 and CDR2 (germline): SGDLS, YYNGEE. V was clipped by 3 bases and J by 4 bases, with 11 bases between them. The CDR3 extends over 14 amino acids. CDR3: CASSGGGANQPQHF. CDR3 DNA: TGTGCCAGCAGCGGGGGAGGGGCTAATCAGCCCCAGCATTTT.

V is TRBV6-5 and J is TRBJ2-5; D perhaps matches TRBD2 (6 bases). Germline V gene lookup returns CDR1 MNHEY and CDR2 SVGAGI. Trimming shortened V by 1 base and J by 3 bases, and 9 bases separated the two germline ends. CDR3 length: 14 amino acids. For the CDR3, the DNA is TGTGCCAGCAGTTACTGGGACTCGAAAGAGACCCAGTACTTC. As protein: CASSYWDSKETQYF.

This clone was counted a single time. The chain joins TRBV7-2 to TRBJ1-2, with D possibly TRBD1 on 5 matching bases. The ends were cut back, 4 bases at V and 5 bases at J, with 14 bases in the middle. There are 14 residues in the CDR3. Germline loops: CDR1 SGHTA, CDR2 FQGNSA. The DNA for the CDR3 is TGTGCCAGCAGCTCCCCCCCCGGGGGATATGGCTACACCTTC. It yields the protein CASSSPPGGYGYTF.

This rearrangement joins TRBV10-3 to TRBJ2-3, with 7 bases identical to TRBD2. In germline, CDR1 is ENHRY, CDR2 SYGVKD. CDR3 length: 16 amino acids. Trimming removed 2 bases from V and 1 base from J; junction bases left unmatched: 6. CDR3 protein: CAISEGASGGTDTQYF. CDR3 DNA sequence: TGTGCCATCAGTGAGGGAGCTAGCGGAGGCACAGATACGCAGTATTTT.

V usage is TRBV11-2 and J usage is TRBJ2-3; TRBD2 agrees at 14 bases. After removal of 5 bases from V and 4 bases from J, the junction contained 2 bases not matched to a gene. The CDR3 covers 15 residues. Germline CDR1 is SGHAT and CDR2 is FQNNGV. In DNA form, the CDR3 reads TGTGCCAGCAGCCGACTAGCGGGAGGGGCAGATACGCAGTATTTT. It encodes CASSRLAGGADTQYF.

The chain couples TRBV6-1 to TRBJ1-5; D may be TRBD1 (5 bases). Germline loops: CDR1 MNHNS, CDR2 SASEGT. CDR3 length equals 13 residues. The V and J ends lost 8 bases and 5 bases respectively, with 13 bases between them. CDR3 region: CASLQERDQPQHF. Written as DNA, the CDR3 is TGTGCCAGCCTACAGGAGCGGGATCAGCCCCAGCATTTT.

The chain uses TRBV7-9 and TRBJ1-1, with D tentatively TRBD1 (5 bases). Germline V gene lookup returns CDR1 SEHNR and CDR2 FQNEAQ (reference sequence). Trimming left V 5 bases short and J 4 bases short, with 11 bases between. This CDR3 is 13 amino acids long. The CDR3 here is CASSTRVRTEAFF. The CDR3 nucleotides are TGTGCCAGCAGCACCAGGGTTCGCACTGAAGCTTTCTTT.

The genes are TRBV5-1 and TRBJ1-1; TRBD1 agrees at 8 bases. The J segment lost 4 bases and the V segment lost 3 bases, leaving 5 bases of the junction unmatched. In germline, CDR1 is SGHRS, CDR2 YFSETQ. The CDR3 sequence is 14 residues long. As DNA, the CDR3 is TGCGCCAGCAGCTACCAGGGGGCGCTCACTGAAGCTTTCTTT. Residues: CASSYQGALTEAFF. Supplemented by reference TRBV5-1 and TRBJ1-1, the full variable domain reads KAGVTQTPRYLIKTRGQQVTLSCSPISGHRSVSWYQQTPGQGLQFLFEYFSETQRNKGNFPGRFSGRQFSNSRSEMNVSTLELGDSALYLCASSYQGALTEAFFGQGTRLTVV.

The chain employs TRBV6-5 and TRBJ2-6, with D perhaps TRBD2 (6 bases). Per the germline V gene, CDR1 is MNHEY and CDR2 is SVGAGI. V lost 2 bases, J lost 1 base, and 9 bases lay in between. The CDR3 consists of 16 residues. CDR3 protein: CASSYPRGSGANVLTF. As DNA, the CDR3 is TGTGCCAGCAGTTACCCCCGGGGGTCTGGGGCCAACGTCCTGACTTTC.

This clone was counted once. The chain recombines TRBV21-1 with TRBJ2-7; the table's D call, TRBD2, has no DNA check behind it. TRBV21-1 is a known pseudogene. The CDR3 has 12 amino acids. The CDR3 nucleotides read TGTGCCAGCAGCAAACGGCGGTACGAGCAGTACTTC. Translated: CASSKRRYEQYF.

The chain combines TRBV18 with TRBJ1-1, with 8 bases fitting TRBD1. The junction had 4 bases not matched to a gene; V was cut back by 6 bases and J by 4 bases. Germline CDR1 reads KGHSH; CDR2 reads LQKENI. There are 13 residues in the CDR3. CDR3 loop: CASSQGALTEAFF. CDR3 nucleotides: TGTGCCAGCTCGCAGGGGGCGCTCACTGAAGCTTTCTTT.

The chain uses TRBV11-3 and TRBJ2-4, with TRBD2 as a possible D gene (5 bases). Between the trimmed V and J ends, which lost 1 base and 8 bases, there was a span of 9 bases. From germline, CDR1 is SGHNT and CDR2 YENEEA. CDR3 length: 13 residues. The CDR3 region is CASSLALGDIQYF. The DNA for the CDR3 is TGTGCCAGCAGCTTAGCCTTGGGAGACATTCAGTACTTC.

The chain couples TRBV18 to TRBJ2-1, with TRBD1 identical over 9 bases. With V trimmed by 5 bases and J by 1 base, 6 bases remained unmatched. The CDR3 consists of 16 residues. Germline CDR1 and CDR2: KGHSH and LQKENI. The CDR3: CASSTQDRGSYNEQFF. DNA for the CDR3: TGTGCCAGCTCAACTCAGGACAGGGGATCCTACAATGAGCAGTTCTTC.

J is TRBJ1-4 and V is TRBV30; the match to TRBD1 covers 7 bases. CDR1 and CDR2 (germline): GTSNPN, SVGIG (reference sequence). J was trimmed by 7 bases and V by 5 bases; bases with no gene match: 7. CDR3 size: 13 residues. CDR3 loop: CAWSPGQTEKLFF. The CDR3 DNA reads TGTGCCTGGTCTCCGGGACAGACTGAAAAACTGTTTTTT. The variable domain in full, with the rest retrieved from reference TRBV30 and TRBJ1-4, is SQTIHQWPATLVQPVGSPLSLECTVEGTSNPNLYWYRQAAGRGLQLLFYSVGIGQISSEVPQNLSASRPQDRQFILSSKKLLLSDSGFYLCAWSPGQTEKLFFGSGTQLSVL.

A word on this clone: Other nucleotide sequences from this sample produce the same CDR3. This CDR3 is CASSVVGGEQYF. The CDR3 DNA reads as TGTGCCAGCAGCGTAGTGGGGGGCGAGCAGTACTTC. The chain combines TRBV9 with TRBJ2-7; TRBD2 might be the D (6 bases). CDR3 length equals 12 residues. Trimming removed 0 bases from V and 6 bases from J, with 7 bases in between. From germline, CDR1 is SGDLS and CDR2 YYNGEE. Full variable domain (rest looked up from reference TRBV9 and TRBJ2-7): DSGVTQTPKHLITATGQRVTLRCSPRSGDLSVYWYQQSLDQGLQFLIQYYNGEERAKGNILERFSAQQFPDLHSELNLSSLELGDSALYFCASSVVGGEQYFGPGTRLTVT.

This clone showed up just a few times. The chain couples TRBV18 to TRBJ2-7, with a possible D match to TRBD1 (6 bases). V was cut by 3 bases and J by 7 bases, with 16 bases left in between. CDR1 and CDR2 (germline): KGHSH, LQKENI. The CDR3 extends over 14 amino acids. As DNA, the CDR3 is TGTGCCAGCTCACCGGACATCCCTAGGGGGGAGCAGTACTTC. This translates into CASSPDIPRGEQYF.

This chain connects TRBV6-1 to TRBJ2-5, with TRBD2 matching over 8 bases. The end of the DNA fits TRBJ2-7 better, so the J call may be wrong. CDR1 and CDR2 (germline): MNHNS, SASEGT. The CDR3 is 15 residues long. The CDR3 nucleotides read TGTGCCAGCAGTGAAGCACCCCGGGAGGGGCACGAGCAGTACTTC. Its protein is CASSEAPREGHEQYF.